Below are 20 T cell receptor beta chains sequenced from a single sample in a study of CD8 T cells in Susac syndrome. RNA in amounts of roughly 0.45 to 1 ug was reverse transcribed with random hexamers. Using its own MiXCR run on the immunoSEQ multiplex PCR reads, TCRdb lists one record per CDR3 protein. The sample gives approximately 200,000 distinct CDR3 sequences, roughly 95% of which show up once; 0.093% is in the top ten. The sample consisted of CD4+ T cells from PBMCs. Source of these receptors: a human donor with multiple sclerosis.

This chain joins TRBV12-3 or TRBV12-4 and TRBJ2-5; D possibly corresponds to TRBD1 (6 bases). This CDR3 is 13 amino acids long. V lost 3 bases and J lost 10, with 15 bases in between. As DNA, the CDR3 is TGTGCCAGCAGTTTGGCAGGGGTTGAGCTCCAGTACTTC. As protein: CASSLAGVELQYF.

The chain carries TRBV20-1 and TRBJ2-3, with D perhaps matching TRBD2 (6 bases). The CDR3 spans 13 residues. From germline, CDR1 is DFQATT and CDR2 SNEGSKA (reference sequence). Trimming took off 7 bases at V and 4 bases at J, with 15 bases between the two ends. The CDR3: CSVHRGLSDTQYF. The CDR3 DNA sequence: TGCAGTGTCCATAGGGGACTGTCAGATACGCAGTATTTT.

The chain joins TRBV12-5 to TRBJ2-7, with TRBD2 matching over 9 bases. Germline-derived CDR1 and CDR2 are LGHNT and FRNRAP. The CDR3 has 18 amino acids. Trimming took 0 bases from V and 3 from J; bases not matched to a gene: 12. CDR3 DNA: TGTGCTAGTGGTTTGGTCCGAGCGGGGGGATCATCCAGCTACGAGCAGTACTTC. This sequence encodes CASGLVRAGGSSSYEQYF.

This clonotype was recorded once. In nucleotides, the CDR3 is TGTGCCAGCAGTCGTCTGGGGACCACTGAAGCTTTCTTT. It is translated as CASSRLGTTEAFF. V and J are TRBV13 and TRBJ1-1, with D possibly matching TRBD1 (5 bases). The CDR3 loop spans 13 amino acids. Trimming removed 6 bases at V and 4 bases at J, with 12 bases between. Germline-derived CDR1 and CDR2 are PRHDT and FYEKMQ (reference sequence). Full variable domain (rest looked up from reference TRBV13 and TRBJ1-1): AAGVIQSPRHLIKEKRETATLKCYPIPRHDTVYWYQQGPGQDPQFLISFYEKMQSDKGSIPDRFSAQQFSDYHSELNMSSLELGDSALYFCASSRLGTTEAFFGQGTRLTVV.

This chain links TRBV23-1 with TRBJ2-1; 7 bases align to TRBD1. TRBV23-1 is noted as an ORF with a role that remains uncertain. The V gene end was trimmed by 0 bases and the J gene end by 0 bases; junction bases not matched to a gene: 5. The CDR3 has 17 residues. The chain's CDR3 is CASSQSKGGSSYNEQFF. The CDR3 bases are TGCGCCAGCAGTCAATCAAAAGGGGGCAGCTCCTACAATGAGCAGTTCTTC.

The J gene is TRBJ2-7, the V gene TRBV13; D is unresolved. Germline CDR1 is PRHDT and CDR2 is FYEKMQ (reference sequence). The CDR3 sequence is 14 residues long. V lost 5 bases and J 0 bases, leaving 11 bases between the germline ends. Here the CDR3 reads CASSHRWTSYEQYF. DNA of the CDR3: TGTGCCAGCAGCCACCGCTGGACCTCCTACGAGCAGTACTTC.

The rearrangement joins TRBV29-1 to TRBJ2-2; D gene ambiguous. The CDR3 consists of 13 residues. Germline V CDR1 and CDR2: SQVTM, ANQGSEA. Trimming cost V 7 bases and J 1 base, with 10 bases left between them. In DNA form, the CDR3 reads TGCAGCGCAACGGACGAGAACACCGGGGAGCTGTTTTTT. It codes for CSATDENTGELFF.

The chain links TRBV9 to TRBJ1-4; TRBD1 matches at 10 bases. J gave up 7 bases and V 3 bases, and 3 bases lay outside the gene matches. The CDR3 contains 14 residues. CDR1 is SGDLS and CDR2 is YYNGEE in the germline V gene. CDR3 in DNA: TGTGCCAGCAGCGCGGGACAGGGGAGTGAAAAACTGTTTTTT. Residues: CASSAGQGSEKLFF.

The chain employs TRBV20-1 and TRBJ1-5; D possibly corresponds to TRBD1 (6 bases). Looked up from germline, CDR1 is DFQATT and CDR2 is SNEGSKA (reference sequence). The V end lost 3 bases, the J end lost 3 bases, and 12 bases lay between the germline ends. This CDR3 has 14 amino acids. CDR3 nucleotides: TGCAGTGCTAGTAACGGGGGCGACAATCAGCCCCAGCATTTT. Translated: CSASNGGDNQPQHF.

The rearrangement joins TRBV5-1 to TRBJ1-2, with no clear D. V was trimmed by 0 bases and J by 1 base, leaving 7 bases between them. The CDR3 runs to 14 residues. CDR1 is SGHRS and CDR2 is YFSETQ in the germline V gene. CDR3 loop: CASSLERRNYGYTF. The CDR3 nucleotides read TGCGCCAGCAGCTTGGAGCGGCGTAACTATGGCTACACCTTC.

V usage is TRBV18 and J usage is TRBJ2-3; D gene ambiguous. The CDR3 length is 14 residues. Germline V gives CDR1 KGHSH, CDR2 LQKENI. V was clipped by 3 bases and J by 2 bases, with 9 bases between them. The CDR3 DNA follows: TGTGCCAGCTCACCGGCCCAGCCCACAGATACGCAGTATTTT. Encoded protein: CASSPAQPTDTQYF.

V and J are TRBV7-2 and TRBJ2-1, with TRBD2 matching over 9 bases. Trimming cost V 1 base and J 3 bases; bases outside gene matches: 4. Germline V CDR1 and CDR2: SGHTA, FQGNSA. This CDR3 is 16 amino acids long. Written as DNA, the CDR3 is TGTGCCAGCAGCTTAGGGACTAGCGCGAACTACAATGAGCAGTTCTTC. This sequence encodes CASSLGTSANYNEQFF.

The chain has TRBV20-1 and TRBJ2-5; D ambiguous. This CDR3 region has 12 residues. V lost 6 bases and J lost 5, with 13 bases in between. The V gene's germline CDR1 is DFQATT and CDR2 SNEGSKA (reference sequence). The CDR3 loop is CSAVPPQETQYF. The CDR3 DNA reads TGCAGTGCCGTCCCGCCCCAGGAGACCCAGTACTTC.

This rearrangement joins TRBV19 to TRBJ2-5; D uncertain. The CDR3 is 11 residues long. Germline V CDR1 and CDR2: LNHDA, SQIVND (reference sequence). Trimming shortened V by 6 bases and J by 0 bases, and 2 bases separated the two germline ends. In DNA form, the CDR3 reads TGTGCCAGTAGGAACCAAGAGACCCAGTACTTC. This translates into CASRNQETQYF.

This chain joins TRBV30 and TRBJ1-5; D ambiguous. V was trimmed by 0 bases and J by 5 bases, leaving 14 bases between them. The CDR3 totals 15 residues. CDR1 and CDR2 (germline): GTSNPN, SVGIG (reference sequence). CDR3 coding DNA: TGTGCCTGGAGTGTACGTCAAAGTATCTATCAGCCCCAGCATTTT. This gives the protein CAWSVRQSIYQPQHF.

The rearrangement joins TRBV14 to TRBJ2-3; the D gene is possibly TRBD1 (6 bases). The CDR3 runs 13 residues. Per the germline V gene, CDR1 is SGHDN and CDR2 is FVKESK. Trimming took off 3 bases at V and 3 bases at J, with 7 bases between the two ends. Written as DNA, the CDR3 is TGTGCCAGCAGCCATACAGGGACAGATACGCAGTATTTT. Amino acids: CASSHTGTDTQYF.

The chain recombines TRBV29-1 with TRBJ1-2; TRBD1 matches 8 bases. Germline CDR1 and CDR2: SQVTM and ANQGSEA. The CDR3 totals 12 residues. The V and J ends lost 7 bases and 7 bases, in that order; junction bases with no gene match: 8. CDR3 nucleotide sequence: TGCAGCGCGGATCCTACAGGGGGTGGCTACACCTTC. Translated: CSADPTGGGYTF.

The rearrangement uses TRBV6-5 and TRBJ2-5; D could derive from TRBD1 or TRBD2 (6 bases each). The CDR3 has 14 amino acids. Germline CDR1 MNHEY, CDR2 SVGAGI. V gave up 6 bases and J gave up 7 bases, with 18 bases separating them. The CDR3 nucleotides read TGTGCCAGCAGCATCAGGGGCGTGGGGGGGACCCAGTACTTC. This codes for CASSIRGVGGTQYF.

DNA for the CDR3: TGTGCCACCAGCAGAGGGGCTATTTTGGACACTGAAGCTTTCTTT. Translated: CATSRGAILDTEAFF. This sequence joins TRBV15 and TRBJ1-1; no definite D call. Germline-derived CDR1 and CDR2 are LNHNV and YYDKDF (reference sequence). The CDR3 is made up of 15 amino acids. V dropped 1 base and J dropped 3 bases, with 12 bases sitting between them.

The chain recombines TRBV18 with TRBJ2-7; D gene unclear. The CDR3 runs to 12 residues. Germline CDR1 and CDR2: KGHSH and LQKENI. V lost 3 bases and J 6 bases, leaving 9 bases between the germline ends. This chain's CDR3 is CASSPDLGEQYF. CDR3 sequence (DNA): TGTGCCAGCTCACCTGATCTCGGCGAGCAGTACTTC.